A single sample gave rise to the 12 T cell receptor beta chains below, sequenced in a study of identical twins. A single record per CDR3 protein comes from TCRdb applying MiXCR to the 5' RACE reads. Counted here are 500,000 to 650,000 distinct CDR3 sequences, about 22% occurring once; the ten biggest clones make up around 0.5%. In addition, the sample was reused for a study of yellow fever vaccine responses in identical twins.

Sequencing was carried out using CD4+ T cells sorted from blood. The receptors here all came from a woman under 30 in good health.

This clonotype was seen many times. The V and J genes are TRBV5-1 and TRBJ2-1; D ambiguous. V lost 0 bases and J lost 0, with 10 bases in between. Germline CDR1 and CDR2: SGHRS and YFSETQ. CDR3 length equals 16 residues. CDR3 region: CASSLGSLSSYNEQFF. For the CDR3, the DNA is TGCGCCAGCAGCTTGGGCTCACTGAGCTCCTACAATGAGCAGTTCTTC.

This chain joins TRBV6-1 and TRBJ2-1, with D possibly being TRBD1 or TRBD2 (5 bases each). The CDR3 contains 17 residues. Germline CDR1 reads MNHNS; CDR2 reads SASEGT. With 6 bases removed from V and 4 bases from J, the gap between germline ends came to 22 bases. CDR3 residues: CASSLRDGPSPYNEQFF. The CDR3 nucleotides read TGTGCCAGCAGCCTCCGGGACGGACCTAGCCCTTACAATGAGCAGTTCTTC.

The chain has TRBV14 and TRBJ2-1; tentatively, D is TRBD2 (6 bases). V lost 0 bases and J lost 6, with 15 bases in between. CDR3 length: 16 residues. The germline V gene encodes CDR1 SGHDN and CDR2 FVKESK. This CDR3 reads CASSQDRGTVVNEQFF. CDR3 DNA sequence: TGTGCCAGCAGCCAAGATCGAGGGACTGTGGTCAATGAGCAGTTCTTC.

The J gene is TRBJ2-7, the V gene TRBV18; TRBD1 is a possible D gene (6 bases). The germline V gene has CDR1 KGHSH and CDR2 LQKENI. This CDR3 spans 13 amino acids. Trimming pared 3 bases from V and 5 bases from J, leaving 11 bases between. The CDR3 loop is CASSPHRDDEQYF. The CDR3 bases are TGTGCCAGCTCACCCCACAGGGACGACGAGCAGTACTTC.

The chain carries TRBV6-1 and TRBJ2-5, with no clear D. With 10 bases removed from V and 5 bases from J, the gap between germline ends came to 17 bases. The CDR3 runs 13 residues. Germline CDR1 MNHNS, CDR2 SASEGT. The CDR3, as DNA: TGTGCCAACGCCCTAGTAGCAGGCGAGACCCAGTACTTC. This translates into CANALVAGETQYF.

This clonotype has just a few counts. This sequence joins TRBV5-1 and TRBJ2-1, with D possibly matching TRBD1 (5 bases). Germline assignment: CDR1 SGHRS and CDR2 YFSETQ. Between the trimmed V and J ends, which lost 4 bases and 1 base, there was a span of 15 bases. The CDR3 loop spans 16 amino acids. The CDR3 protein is CASSPRWGASYNEQFF. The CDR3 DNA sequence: TGCGCCAGCAGCCCCCGATGGGGCGCTTCCTACAATGAGCAGTTCTTC.

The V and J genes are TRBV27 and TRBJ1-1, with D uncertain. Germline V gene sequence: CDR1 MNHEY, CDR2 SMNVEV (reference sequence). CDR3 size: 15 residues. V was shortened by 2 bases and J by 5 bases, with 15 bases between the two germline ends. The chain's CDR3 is CASSLLSGIVTEAFF. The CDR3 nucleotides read TGTGCCAGCAGTTTACTTTCGGGCATAGTTACTGAAGCTTTCTTT.

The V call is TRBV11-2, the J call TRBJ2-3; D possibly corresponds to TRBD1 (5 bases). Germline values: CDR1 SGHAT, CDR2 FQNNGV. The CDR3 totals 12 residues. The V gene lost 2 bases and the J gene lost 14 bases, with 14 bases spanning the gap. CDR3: CASSLLGQQVYF. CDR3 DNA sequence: TGTGCCAGCAGCTTATTGGGTCAACAGGTGTATTTT.

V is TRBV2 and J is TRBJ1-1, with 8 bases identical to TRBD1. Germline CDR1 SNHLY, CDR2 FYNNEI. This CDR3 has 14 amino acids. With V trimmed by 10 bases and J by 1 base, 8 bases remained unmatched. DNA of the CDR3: TGTGCCAATACTCTGGACAGGGCGAACACTGAAGCTTTCTTT. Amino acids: CANTLDRANTEAFF.

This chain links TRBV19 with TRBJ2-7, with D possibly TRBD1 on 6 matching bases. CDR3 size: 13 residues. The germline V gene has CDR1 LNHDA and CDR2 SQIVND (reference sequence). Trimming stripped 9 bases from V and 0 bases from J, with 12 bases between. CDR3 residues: CASKDSYSYEQYF. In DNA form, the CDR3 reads TGTGCCAGCAAGGACAGCTACTCCTACGAGCAGTACTTC.

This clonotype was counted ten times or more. The CDR3 loop is CASSLGQSSYTF. As DNA, the CDR3 is TGCGCCAGCAGCTTGGGACAGTCAAGCTACACCTTC. The rearrangement joins TRBV5-1 to TRBJ1-2; perhaps TRBD1 as D (5 bases). Germline CDR1 is SGHRS and CDR2 is YFSETQ. The CDR3 runs 12 residues. Deletions cut 0 bases from V and 9 bases from J, with 9 bases between. Full variable domain (rest looked up from reference TRBV5-1 and TRBJ1-2): KAGVTQTPRYLIKTRGQQVTLSCSPISGHRSVSWYQQTPGQGLQFLFEYFSETQRNKGNFPGRFSGRQFSNSRSEMNVSTLELGDSALYLCASSLGQSSYTFGSGTRLTVV.

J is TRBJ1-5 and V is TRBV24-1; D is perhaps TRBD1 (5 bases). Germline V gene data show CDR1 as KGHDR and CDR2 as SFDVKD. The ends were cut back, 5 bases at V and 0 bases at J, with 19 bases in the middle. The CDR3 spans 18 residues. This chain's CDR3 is CATSAPSIRQYSNQPQHF. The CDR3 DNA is TGTGCCACCAGTGCCCCCTCCATCAGACAGTATAGCAATCAGCCCCAGCATTTT.